The 31 T cell receptor beta chains below come from one sample, sequenced in a study of blood T cell repertoires in COVID-19. Sequenced by immunoSEQ multiplex PCR; TCRdb stores in-frame clones only, minus some. This sample carries 150,000 to 200,000 clones, almost 90% of them seen once, and the ten largest clones take roughly 0.56%. Sequencing was performed on peripheral blood. The receptors here all came from a man aged 50-59 years with acute or convalescent COVID-19.

V is TRBV27 and J is TRBJ1-6; TRBD1 matches at 7 bases. Germline CDR1 MNHEY, CDR2 SMNVEV (reference sequence). CDR3 size: 16 residues. Trimming cost V 3 bases and J 10 bases; bases outside gene matches: 12. DNA of the CDR3: TGTGCCAGCAGTTTCAACCTCAGGGGGAGCCGATCACCCCTCCACTTT. This codes for CASSFNLRGSRSPLHF.

CDR3 bases: TGTGCCAGTAGTATGAGCGGTAGCACAGATACGCAGTATTTT. Translation gives CASSMSGSTDTQYF. This chain joins TRBV19 and TRBJ2-3; D is possibly TRBD2 (5 bases). Trimming cost V 3 bases and J 0 bases, with 7 bases left between them. This CDR3 is 14 amino acids long. Germline loops: CDR1 LNHDA, CDR2 SQIVND (reference sequence).

This clone was seen at least ten times. This sequence joins TRBV5-1 and TRBJ2-1, with D possibly TRBD2 on 6 matching bases. Trimming shortened V by 4 bases and J by 6 bases, and 14 bases separated the two germline ends. From germline, CDR1 is SGHRS and CDR2 YFSETQ. This CDR3 has 14 amino acids. DNA of the CDR3: TGCGCCAGCAGCCTCCGGGACTTCGTCAATGAGCAGTTCTTC. Protein sequence: CASSLRDFVNEQFF.

The chain employs TRBV28 and TRBJ2-6, with 9 bases identical to TRBD1. CDR3 length: 16 amino acids. Germline V CDR1 and CDR2: MDHEN, SYDVKM. V shed 4 bases, J shed 4 bases, and the junction held 5 bases outside the gene matches. CDR3 nucleotides: TGTGCCAGCAGTTCACAGGGGGCATCGGGGGCCAACGTCCTGACTTTC. Translated: CASSSQGASGANVLTF.

CDR3 DNA sequence: TGTGCCAGCAGCGTAGCGGGAGAAGCCGGGGAGCTGTTTTTT. This codes for CASSVAGEAGELFF. The V and J genes are TRBV9 and TRBJ2-2, with TRBD2 as a possible D gene (6 bases). The CDR3 length is 14 residues. V was cut by 0 bases and J by 6 bases, with 9 bases left in between. CDR1 is SGDLS and CDR2 is YYNGEE in the germline V gene.

CDR3 sequence: CSVVAGRRDEQFF. For the CDR3, the DNA is TGCAGCGTTGTAGCGGGGAGAAGGGATGAGCAGTTCTTC. The chain employs TRBV29-1 and TRBJ2-1, with 8 bases lining up with TRBD2. CDR3 size: 13 residues. CDR1 and CDR2 (germline): SQVTM, ANQGSEA. The V segment lost 4 bases and the J segment 8 bases; nucleotides outside the gene matches: 7.

This clone was seen only once. The rearrangement joins TRBV2 to TRBJ2-5; unclear D gene. This CDR3 comprises 12 residues. Germline CDR1 SNHLY, CDR2 FYNNEI. Trimming left V 6 bases short and J 5 bases short, with 10 bases between. The CDR3 nucleotides are TGTGCCAGCAGACCCGACGGGGAGACCCAGTACTTC. This translates into CASRPDGETQYF.

This clone appeared once. The chain links TRBV7-9 to TRBJ1-5; TRBD1 matches at 9 bases. There are 15 residues in the CDR3. Germline V lookup: CDR1 SEHNR, CDR2 FQNEAQ (reference sequence). The V gene end was trimmed by 1 base and the J gene end by 4 bases; junction bases not matched to a gene: 2. CDR3 amino acids: CASSLGDRDNQPQHF. The DNA of the CDR3 is TGTGCCAGCAGCTTAGGGGACAGGGATAATCAGCCCCAGCATTTT.

The chain uses TRBV18 and TRBJ1-5; 7 bases are shared with TRBD1. The CDR3 is made up of 14 amino acids. Germline V gene lookup returns CDR1 KGHSH and CDR2 LQKENI. V was clipped by 3 bases and J by 6 bases; unmatched bases: 5. Here the CDR3 DNA reads TGTGCCAGCTCACCGGACAGGACAAGTCAGCCCCAGCATTTT. Translated: CASSPDRTSQPQHF.

The gene calls are TRBV7-8 and TRBJ2-1, with 7 bases aligning to TRBD1. The CDR3 length is 13 residues. Germline V gene lookup returns CDR1 SGHVS and CDR2 FQNEAQ. J lost 4 bases, V lost 5 bases, and 2 bases had no gene match. CDR3 sequence: CASSQGEYNEQFF. The CDR3 region has the DNA TGTGCCAGCAGCCAGGGGGAGTACAATGAGCAGTTCTTC. Combining the CDR3 with reference TRBV7-8 and TRBJ2-1 gives the whole variable domain GAGVSQSPRYKVAKRGQDVALRCDPISGHVSLFWYQQALGQGPEFLTYFQNEAQLDKSGLPSDRFFAERPEGSVSTLKIQRTQQEDSAVYLCASSQGEYNEQFFGPGTRLTVL.

The V call is TRBV19, the J call TRBJ1-5; D not resolved. Trimming shortened V by 2 bases and J by 0 bases, and 5 bases separated the two germline ends. This CDR3 is 14 amino acids long. Germline V gives CDR1 LNHDA, CDR2 SQIVND (reference sequence). The CDR3 region is CASSISHSNQPQHF. CDR3 nucleotide sequence: TGTGCCAGTAGTATAAGCCATAGCAATCAGCCCCAGCATTTT.

This chain joins TRBV5-6 and TRBJ2-7; D is undetermined. There are 13 residues in the CDR3. V lost 0 bases and J 3 bases, leaving 7 bases between the germline ends. Germline-derived CDR1 and CDR2 are SGHDT and YYEEEE. The chain's CDR3 is CASSLGAGYEQYV. The CDR3, as DNA: TGTGCCAGCAGCTTGGGGGCAGGCTACGAGCAGTACGTC.

The chain couples TRBV6-2 or TRBV6-3 to TRBJ2-7; 11 nucleotides match TRBD2. The J segment lost 0 bases and the V segment lost 2 bases, leaving 3 bases of the junction unmatched. This CDR3 has 16 amino acids. Germline loops: CDR1 MNHEY, CDR2 SVGEGT. The DNA of the CDR3 is TGTGCCAGCAGTTACAGGACTAGCGGGCCCTCCTACGAGCAGTACGTC. Translating gives CASSYRTSGPSYEQYV.

J is TRBJ1-3 and V is TRBV9, with TRBD1 matching over 7 bases. Unmatched junction bases numbered 9, after V lost 6 bases and J lost 0 bases. CDR3 length: 16 residues. The germline CDR1 and CDR2 sequences are SGDLS and YYNGEE. CDR3 protein: CASTTGVKSSGNTIYF. The CDR3 nucleotides read TGTGCCAGCACCACAGGGGTTAAAAGCTCTGGAAACACCATATATTTT. Variable domain in full (rest from reference TRBV9 and TRBJ1-3): DSGVTQTPKHLITATGQRVTLRCSPRSGDLSVYWYQQSLDQGLQFLIQYYNGEERAKGNILERFSAQQFPDLHSELNLSSLELGDSALYFCASTTGVKSSGNTIYFGEGSWLTVV.

The chain combines TRBV3-1 (or the pseudogene TRBV3-2) with TRBJ1-3, with 7 bases matching TRBD1. V was pared by 0 bases and J by 4 bases, with 6 bases of the junction left unmatched. The CDR3 covers 16 residues. Germline-derived CDR1 and CDR2 are LGHDT and YNNKEL (reference sequence). In DNA form, the CDR3 reads TGTGCCAGCAGCCAAGATCCGACAGGGATAGGAAACACCATATATTTT. This codes for CASSQDPTGIGNTIYF.

The V gene is TRBV25-1, the J gene TRBJ2-2, with 12 bases identical to TRBD2. V dropped 4 bases and J dropped 7; count of bases not matched to a gene: 7. Germline V lookup: CDR1 MGHDK, CDR2 SYGVNS. The CDR3 is made up of 16 amino acids. The chain's CDR3 is CASSALAGGPGGELFF. Written as DNA, the CDR3 is TGTGCCAGCAGTGCGCTAGCGGGAGGGCCCGGCGGGGAGCTGTTTTTT.

In this sample, this clone turned up once. The V call is TRBV7-3, the J call TRBJ1-1, with D possibly TRBD1 on 6 matching bases. V gave up 5 bases and J gave up 4 bases, with 14 bases separating them. The CDR3 is made up of 14 amino acids. The germline CDR1 and CDR2 sequences are SGHTA and FQGTGA. The CDR3 DNA follows: TGTGCCAGCAGCCTTCAGGGGAGAGGCACTGAAGCTTTCTTT. Translated: CASSLQGRGTEAFF.

This clone was observed at least ten times. The chain employs TRBV19 and TRBJ1-2; 10 positions match TRBD1. This CDR3 is built from 14 residues. Germline V lookup: CDR1 LNHDA, CDR2 SQIVND (reference sequence). V lost 5 bases, J lost 4 bases, and 4 bases stayed unmatched. As DNA, the CDR3 is TGTGCCAGTAGTGCCGGACAGGGGGGCTATGGCTACACCTTC. It translates to CASSAGQGGYGYTF.

The chain carries TRBV5-1 and TRBJ2-5; D is perhaps TRBD2 (6 bases). The germline V gene encodes CDR1 SGHRS and CDR2 YFSETQ. Trimming took 0 bases from V and 2 from J, leaving 11 bases between them. This CDR3 contains 15 residues. CDR3 residues: CASSLAEGGQETQYF. CDR3 coding DNA: TGCGCCAGCAGCTTGGCCGAGGGAGGTCAAGAGACCCAGTACTTC.

This clone appeared once. The chain uses TRBV4-2 and TRBJ2-1; TRBD1 aligns across 7 bases. Germline trimming cut 2 bases from V and 3 bases from J; bases unmatched to any gene: 7. The CDR3 loop spans 16 amino acids. Germline V gives CDR1 LGHNA, CDR2 YNFKEQ. The CDR3 reads CASSQLPGQYYNEQFF. For the CDR3, the DNA is TGTGCCAGCAGCCAACTCCCGGGACAGTACTACAATGAGCAGTTCTTC.

The CDR3 DNA reads as TGTGCCAGCAGCAAGAGGACTAGCGGGGGGGACAATGAGCAGTTCTTC. Amino acids: CASSKRTSGGDNEQFF. V is TRBV7-6 and J is TRBJ2-1; 15 positions agree with TRBD2. V lost 5 bases, J lost 5 bases, and 4 bases stayed unmatched. This CDR3 has 16 residues. From germline, CDR1 is SGHVS and CDR2 FNYEAQ.

The chain is built from TRBV29-1 and TRBJ2-1, with 11 bases aligning to TRBD2. The germline V gene has CDR1 SQVTM and CDR2 ANQGSEA. With V trimmed by 8 bases and J by 7 bases, 4 bases remained unmatched. This CDR3 has 12 amino acids. The CDR3 nucleotides read TGCAGCATCCGACTAGCGGGGAATGAGCAGTTCTTC. Encoded protein: CSIRLAGNEQFF.

This clone was seen a single time. V usage is TRBV19 and J usage is TRBJ2-1; 8 bases fit TRBD1. Germline loops: CDR1 LNHDA, CDR2 SQIVND (reference sequence). V was pared by 5 bases and J by 0 bases, with 6 bases of the junction left unmatched. CDR3 length: 16 residues. CDR3 nucleotide sequence: TGTGCCAGTAGTCCCAGGACAGGGAGCTCCTACAATGAGCAGTTCTTC. Encoded protein: CASSPRTGSSYNEQFF.

V gene TRBV7-9 combines with J gene TRBJ2-2, with D perhaps matching TRBD1 (6 bases). Looked up from germline, CDR1 is SEHNR and CDR2 is FQNEAQ (reference sequence). V lost 6 bases and J 1 base, leaving 9 bases between the germline ends. The CDR3 contains 14 residues. The CDR3 region is CASRETGNTGELFF. The CDR3 DNA sequence: TGTGCCAGCAGGGAGACAGGGAACACCGGGGAGCTGTTTTTT. Complete variable domain (other parts from reference TRBV7-9 and TRBJ2-2): DTGVSQNPRHKITKRGQNVTFRCDPISEHNRLYWYRQTLGQGPEFLTYFQNEAQLEKSRLLSDRFSAERPKGSFSTLEIQRTEQGDSAMYLCASRETGNTGELFFGEGSRLTVL.

This chain joins TRBV6-4 and TRBJ2-4; unclear D gene. The CDR3 is 13 amino acids. The germline V gene has CDR1 MRHNA and CDR2 SNTAGT. V was cut by 10 bases and J by 2 bases, with 12 bases left in between. CDR3 coding DNA: TGTGCCACCATTCTGAGTTCCAAAAACATTCAGTACTTC. Protein sequence: CATILSSKNIQYF.

The V call is TRBV7-9, the J call TRBJ2-3, with D hard to call. Germline lookup yields CDR1 SEHNR and CDR2 FQNEAQ (reference sequence). This CDR3 has 16 residues. The germline V and J ends were trimmed by 1 base and 4 bases, with 15 bases remaining between them. CDR3 in amino acids: CASSLVRPGSADTQYF. DNA of the CDR3: TGTGCCAGCAGCTTAGTCCGCCCGGGTAGTGCAGATACGCAGTATTTT.

The chain is built from TRBV25-1 and TRBJ1-1; no definite D call. Trimming took off 8 bases at V and 1 base at J, with 11 bases between the two ends. Per the germline V gene, CDR1 is MGHDK and CDR2 is SYGVNS. The CDR3 is made up of 13 amino acids. In DNA, the CDR3 is TGTGCCAGCTCCTTGCCCGGGAACACTGAAGCTTTCTTT. Encoded protein: CASSLPGNTEAFF.

With respect to this clone: This CDR3 is also generated by other DNA sequences in the sample. The chain has TRBV5-8 and TRBJ2-1; 12 bases match TRBD2. This CDR3 comprises 15 residues. Germline lookup yields CDR1 SGHTS and CDR2 YDEGEE. J gave up 6 bases and V 4 bases, and 5 bases lay outside the gene matches. The CDR3 DNA is TGTGCCAGCAGCCTCGGGACTAGCGGGTCCAATGAGCAGTTCTTC. This translates into CASSLGTSGSNEQFF.

This chain connects TRBV27 to TRBJ2-7; 11 nucleotides line up with TRBD2. CDR3 size: 16 residues. Germline V gene data show CDR1 as MNHEY and CDR2 as SMNVEV (reference sequence). With 5 bases clipped from V and 0 bases from J, the junction kept 6 bases outside the gene matches. CDR3 in amino acids: CASSAAGTSGSYEQYF. CDR3 in DNA: TGTGCCAGCAGTGCGGCCGGGACTAGCGGCTCCTACGAGCAGTACTTC.

This clone was seen just once. The rearrangement links TRBV6-5 to TRBJ2-7, with 9 bases aligning to TRBD2. The CDR3 is 15 residues long. V gave up 2 bases and J gave up 2 bases; unmatched junction bases: 4. Per the germline V gene, CDR1 is MNHEY and CDR2 is SVGAGI. Here the CDR3 reads CASSYDLAGTYEQYF. The CDR3 DNA sequence: TGTGCCAGCAGTTACGACCTAGCGGGAACCTACGAGCAGTACTTC.

The chain employs TRBV6-5 and TRBJ2-2; weak D call: TRBD2 (6 bases). The V end lost 3 bases, the J end lost 4 bases, and 12 bases lay between the germline ends. Germline V gene data show CDR1 as MNHEY and CDR2 as SVGAGI. The CDR3 is made up of 15 amino acids. The CDR3 sequence: CASSYWGVSTGELFF. The CDR3 DNA reads as TGTGCCAGCAGTTATTGGGGGGTGAGCACCGGGGAGCTGTTTTTT.